The clone carrying this T cell receptor (beta chain) has just one count. Its specificity is not known. Other DNA variants within this sample encode the same CDR3. The data stem from a study of cytomegalovirus exposure and HLA in healthy donors. The PCR employed 60 Vbeta primers together with 13 Jbeta primers. TCRdb keeps only in-frame clones here, not all; method: immunoSEQ multiplex PCR. The profile covers around 150,000 clones, with approximately 80% appearing a single time and about 6.3% taken by the ten largest. The CDR3 contains 14 residues. The germline CDR1 and CDR2 sequences are SNHLY and FYNNEI. V lost 6 bases to trimming and J lost 2 bases, with 11 bases between them. Study results and limitations: The study found most TCR sequences rare, yet found some public TCRs in many donors. Indistinguishability led to the exclusion of some V segments, TRBV6-2 and TRBV6-3 included. Earlier results showed most TCR beta V segments being productive about 87% or about 30% of the time. No immune exposure information besides CMV serostatus was available.

V is TRBV2 and J is TRBJ1-5, with a weak D call TRBD1 (5 bases). The clonotype comes from a male donor in good health and CMV-seropositive. The sequenced sample was PBMCs. The CDR3 DNA sequence: TGTGCCAGCAGCGGGACGGGGGGCAATCAGCCCCAGCATTTT. Amino acids: CASSGTGGNQPQHF.